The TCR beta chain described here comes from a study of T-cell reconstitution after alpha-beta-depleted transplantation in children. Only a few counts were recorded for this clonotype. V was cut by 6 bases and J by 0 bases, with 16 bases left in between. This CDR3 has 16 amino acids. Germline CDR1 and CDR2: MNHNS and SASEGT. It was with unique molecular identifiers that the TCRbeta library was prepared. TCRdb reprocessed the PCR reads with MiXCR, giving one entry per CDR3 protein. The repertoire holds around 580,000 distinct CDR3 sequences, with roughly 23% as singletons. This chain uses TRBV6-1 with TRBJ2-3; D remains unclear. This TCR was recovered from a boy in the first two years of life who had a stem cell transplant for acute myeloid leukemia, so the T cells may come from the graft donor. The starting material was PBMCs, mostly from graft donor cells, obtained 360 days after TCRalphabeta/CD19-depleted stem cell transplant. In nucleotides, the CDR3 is TGTGCCAGCAGCTCTCCTCTCGGTCCTAGCACAGATACGCAGTATTTT. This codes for CASSSPLGPSTDTQYF.